This T cell receptor (beta chain) came from a study of patients and donors after allogeneic stem cell transplantation (dated by TCRdb to 2020 to 2021). The library was prepared using RT-PCR. TCRdb lists the instrument as NextSeq 550. TCRdb itself trimmed the public reads at Q25 with fastp, ran MiXCR and retained productive beta chains. CDR3 protein sequences are deduplicated, and each keeps its most common genes and DNA. The sample profile shows about 960,000 distinct CDR3 sequences; over 15% of them were found once. The ten largest account for around 6% of the sample. This clonotype was detected a few times. The specificity of this receptor is unknown. Per-base quality was not reported, and no clone a single base away is much larger than it. The specimen sequenced was blood, either unsorted or a sorted T cell fraction (not recorded which). The clonotype was recovered from a human donor who was either an allogeneic HSCT recipient or a stem cell or donor lymphocyte infusion donor (not recorded which). It is not recorded whose cells these are; they may come from a transplant donor.

The nucleotide sequence reads as follows: TGTGCCAGCACCCTAGTCGGGGGCTATCCCACAGATACGCAGTATTTT. This codes for CASTLVGGYPTDTQYF. This sequence uses TRBV12-3 or TRBV12-4 and TRBJ2-3; the D call could be TRBD1 or TRBD2, with each sharing 6 bases. The cysteine opens and the phenylalanine closes a CDR3 of 16 amino acids. Only CDR3 DNA is held: 48 bases, read in frame from base 1. V is shortened by 7 bases, J by 2 bases, and the region joining them spans 19 bases.